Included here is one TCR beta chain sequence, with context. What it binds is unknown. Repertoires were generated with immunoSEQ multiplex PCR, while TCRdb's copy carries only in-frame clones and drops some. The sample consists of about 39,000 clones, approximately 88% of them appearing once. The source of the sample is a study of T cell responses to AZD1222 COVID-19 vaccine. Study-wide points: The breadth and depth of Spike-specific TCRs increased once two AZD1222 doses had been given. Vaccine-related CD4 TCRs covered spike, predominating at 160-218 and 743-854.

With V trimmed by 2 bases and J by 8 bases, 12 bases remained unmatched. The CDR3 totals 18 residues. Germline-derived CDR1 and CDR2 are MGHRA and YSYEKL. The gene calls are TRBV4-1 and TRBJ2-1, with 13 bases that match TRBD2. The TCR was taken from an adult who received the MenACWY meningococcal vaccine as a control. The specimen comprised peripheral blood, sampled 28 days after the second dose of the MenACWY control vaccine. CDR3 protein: CASSQRTSGSRTGDEQFF. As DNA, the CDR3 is TGCGCCAGCAGCCAACGGACTAGCGGGAGTAGGACGGGTGATGAGCAGTTCTTC.